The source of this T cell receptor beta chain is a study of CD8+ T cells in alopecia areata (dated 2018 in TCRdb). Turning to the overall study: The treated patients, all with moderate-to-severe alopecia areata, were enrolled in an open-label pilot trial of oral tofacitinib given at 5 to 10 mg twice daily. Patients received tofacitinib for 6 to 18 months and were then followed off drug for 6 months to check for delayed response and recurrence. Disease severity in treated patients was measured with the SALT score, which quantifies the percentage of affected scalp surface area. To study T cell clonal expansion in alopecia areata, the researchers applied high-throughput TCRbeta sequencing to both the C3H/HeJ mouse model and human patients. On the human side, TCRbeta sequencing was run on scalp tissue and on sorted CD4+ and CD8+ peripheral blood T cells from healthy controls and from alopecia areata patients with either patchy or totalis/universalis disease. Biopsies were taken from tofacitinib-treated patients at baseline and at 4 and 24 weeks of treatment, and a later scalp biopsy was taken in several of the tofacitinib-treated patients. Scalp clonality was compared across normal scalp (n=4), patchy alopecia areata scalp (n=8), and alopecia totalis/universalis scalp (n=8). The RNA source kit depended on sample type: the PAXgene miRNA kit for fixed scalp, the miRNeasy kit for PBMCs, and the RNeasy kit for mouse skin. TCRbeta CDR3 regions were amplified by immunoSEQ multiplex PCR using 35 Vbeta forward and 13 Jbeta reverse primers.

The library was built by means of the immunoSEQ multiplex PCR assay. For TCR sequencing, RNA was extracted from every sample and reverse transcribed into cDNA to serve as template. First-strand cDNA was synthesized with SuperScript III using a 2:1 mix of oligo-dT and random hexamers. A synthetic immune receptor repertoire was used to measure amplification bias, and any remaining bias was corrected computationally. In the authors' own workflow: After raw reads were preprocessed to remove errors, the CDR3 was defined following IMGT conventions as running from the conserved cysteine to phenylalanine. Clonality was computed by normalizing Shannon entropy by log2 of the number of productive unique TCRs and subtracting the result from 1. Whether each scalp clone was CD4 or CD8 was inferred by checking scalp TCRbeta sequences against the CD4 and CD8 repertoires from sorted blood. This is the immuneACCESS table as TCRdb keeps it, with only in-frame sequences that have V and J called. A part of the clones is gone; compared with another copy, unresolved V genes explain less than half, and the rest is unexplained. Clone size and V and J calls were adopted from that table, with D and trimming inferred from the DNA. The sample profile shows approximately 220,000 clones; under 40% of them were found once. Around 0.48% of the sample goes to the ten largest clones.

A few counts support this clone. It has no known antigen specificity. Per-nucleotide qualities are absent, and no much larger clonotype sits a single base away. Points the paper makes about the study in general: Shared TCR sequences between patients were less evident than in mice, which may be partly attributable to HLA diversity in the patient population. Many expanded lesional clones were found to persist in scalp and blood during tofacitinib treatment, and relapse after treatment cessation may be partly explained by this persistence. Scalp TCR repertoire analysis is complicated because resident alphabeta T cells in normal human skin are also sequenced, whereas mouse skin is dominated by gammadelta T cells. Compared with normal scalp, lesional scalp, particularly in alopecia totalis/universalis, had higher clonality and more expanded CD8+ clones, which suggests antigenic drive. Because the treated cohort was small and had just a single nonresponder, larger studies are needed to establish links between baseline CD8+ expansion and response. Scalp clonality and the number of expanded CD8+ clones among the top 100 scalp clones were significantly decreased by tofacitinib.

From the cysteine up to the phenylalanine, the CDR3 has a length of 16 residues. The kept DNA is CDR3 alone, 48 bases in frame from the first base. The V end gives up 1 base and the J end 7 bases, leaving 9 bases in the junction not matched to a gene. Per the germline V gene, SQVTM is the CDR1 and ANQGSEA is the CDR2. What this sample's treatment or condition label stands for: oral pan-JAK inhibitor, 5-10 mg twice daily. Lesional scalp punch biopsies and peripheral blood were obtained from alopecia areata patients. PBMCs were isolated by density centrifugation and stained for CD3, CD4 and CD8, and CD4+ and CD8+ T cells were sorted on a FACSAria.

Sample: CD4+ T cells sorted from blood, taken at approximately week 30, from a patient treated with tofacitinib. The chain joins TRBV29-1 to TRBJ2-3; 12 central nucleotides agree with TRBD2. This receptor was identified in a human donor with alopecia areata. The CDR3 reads CSVEVLTSGGVHTQYF. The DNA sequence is TGCAGCGTTGAAGTCCTGACTAGCGGGGGAGTACATACGCAGTATTTT.